This TCR beta chain stems from a study of shared clonotypes between healthy human individuals. Study-level background: With ages of 18 to 49, the donors were two women and a few men. There were three CD4 naive, three CD4 memory, two CD8 naive and one CD8 memory plates per donor.

Libraries were prepared by immunoSEQ multiplex PCR; TCRdb keeps only in-frame clonotypes and omits some of them. The sample consists of about 2.4 million clones, 93% of them appearing once. With V trimmed by 5 bases and J by 0 bases, 6 bases remained unmatched. The CDR3 length is 18 residues. From germline, CDR1 is SGHTA and CDR2 FQGTGA. The receptor was derived from a man aged 18-30 years in good health. Some clones in this sample may be carry-over from other donors' samples. The J gene is TRBJ2-1, the V gene TRBV7-3; 14 bases line up with TRBD2. Sample: naive CD4+ T cells from PBMCs. Subset given: CD45RA+ positively selected. CDR3 DNA sequence: TGTGCCAGCAGCGGGACTAGCGGGAGTGGAACCTCCTACAATGAGCAGTTCTTC. Protein product: CASSGTSGSGTSYNEQFF.